The clone carrying this T cell receptor (beta chain) has just one count. TCRdb keeps only in-frame clones here, not all; method: immunoSEQ multiplex PCR. Of around 20,000 clones in the sample, more than 75% were seen once. These data come from a study of blood T cell repertoires in COVID-19. CDR1 and CDR2 (germline): SQVTM, ANQGSEA. Trimming removed 4 bases at V and 0 bases at J, with 13 bases between. The CDR3 totals 15 residues. The sequenced material came from peripheral blood. The J gene is TRBJ1-3, the V gene TRBV29-1, with a weak D call TRBD1 (6 bases). This receptor was taken from a human donor in a cohort sampled during active COVID-19. The CDR3 sequence is CSVVDTGSSGNTIYF. The DNA of the CDR3 is TGCAGCGTTGTTGATACAGGGAGCTCTGGAAACACCATATATTTT.